Listed here are 10 T cell receptor beta chains from one sample, sequenced in a study of radiotherapy plus CTLA-4 blockade in lung cancer. The repertoire was sequenced with immunoSEQ multiplex PCR; TCRdb's copy has only in-frame clones and lacks some. The table shows about 48,000 clones, with approximately 86% occurring only once. The starting material was peripheral blood, obtained from a patient treated with radiotherapy plus ipilimumab. The source is a human donor with non-small cell lung cancer that progressed on radiotherapy plus ipilimumab. Some clones in this sample may be carry-over from other donors' samples.

The rearrangement links TRBV5-1 to TRBJ1-1, with TRBD1 matching 7 bases. The trim removed 0 bases at V and 3 bases at J, leaving 2 bases unmatched. The germline V gene has CDR1 SGHRS and CDR2 YFSETQ. The CDR3 spans 14 residues. The CDR3 nucleotides read TGCGCCAGCAGCTTGGGACAGGGCCACACTGAAGCTTTCTTT. It translates to CASSLGQGHTEAFF.

The rearrangement joins TRBV6-6 to TRBJ2-3; TRBD2 agrees at 12 bases. This CDR3 region has 16 residues. Germline values: CDR1 MNHNY, CDR2 SVGAGI (reference sequence). After removal of 7 bases from V and 3 bases from J, the junction contained 8 bases not matched to a gene. Here the CDR3 DNA reads TGTGCCAGCACCCCACCTAGCGGGGGGGCGACAGATACGCAGTATTTT. It translates to CASTPPSGGATDTQYF.

V gene TRBV2 combines with J gene TRBJ2-7; TRBD1 might be the D (6 bases). CDR1 and CDR2 from the germline V gene are SNHLY and FYNNEI. Trimming stripped 4 bases from V and 1 base from J, with 11 bases between. This CDR3 has 14 residues. CDR3 in DNA: TGTGCCAGCAGTGCACAGGGCCATTCCTACGAGCAGTACTTC. Protein sequence: CASSAQGHSYEQYF. Full variable domain (missing parts from reference TRBV2 and TRBJ2-7): EPEVTQTPSHQVTQMGQEVILRCVPISNHLYFYWYRQILGQKVEFLVSFYNNEISEKSEIFDDQFSVERPDGSNFTLKIRSTKLEDSAMYFCASSAQGHSYEQYFGPGTRLTVT.

This chain connects TRBV5-1 to TRBJ1-6; D call uncertain. CDR3 length: 14 residues. Trimming removed 1 base at V and 5 bases at J, with 7 bases between. Germline V gene lookup returns CDR1 SGHRS and CDR2 YFSETQ. CDR3 region: CASSLRGDNSPLHF. For the CDR3, the DNA is TGCGCCAGCAGCTTGCGAGGAGATAATTCACCCCTCCACTTT.

The CDR3 nucleotides are TGTGCCAGCAGCTCGGGGAACACCGGGGAGCTGTTTTTT. Amino acids: CASSSGNTGELFF. V usage is TRBV5-6 and J usage is TRBJ2-2; D is undetermined. V was trimmed by 3 bases and J by 1 base, leaving 4 bases between them. The CDR3 consists of 13 residues. CDR1 is SGHDT, CDR2 YYEEEE, per germline.

The chain combines TRBV5-1 with TRBJ2-2; D might be TRBD2 (6 bases). This CDR3 has 16 amino acids. The germline CDR1 and CDR2 sequences are SGHRS and YFSETQ. Trimming pared 4 bases from V and 0 bases from J, leaving 13 bases between. The CDR3 protein is CASSTESGSNTGELFF. The CDR3 DNA reads as TGCGCCAGCAGCACTGAGAGCGGGTCGAACACCGGGGAGCTGTTTTTT.

For this clone: Other DNA sequences in this specimen translate into the identical CDR3. V is TRBV18 and J is TRBJ1-2; TRBD1 agrees at 7 bases. The germline V gene encodes CDR1 KGHSH and CDR2 LQKENI. Trimming cost V 3 bases and J 4 bases; bases outside gene matches: 5. The CDR3 extends over 14 amino acids. The CDR3 DNA reads TGTGCCAGCTCACCTGGACAGGTGCCCTATGGCTACACCTTC. Its protein product is CASSPGQVPYGYTF.

This chain uses TRBV10-3 with TRBJ2-7; 8 bases fit TRBD2. Germline lookup yields CDR1 ENHRY and CDR2 SYGVKD. J lost 3 bases, V lost 8 bases, and 6 bases had no gene match. This CDR3 contains 13 residues. CDR3 sequence reads: CAIGGTSGYEQYF. DNA for the CDR3: TGTGCCATCGGTGGGACTAGTGGCTACGAGCAGTACTTC.

The gene calls are TRBV30 and TRBJ1-5; tentative D call: TRBD1 (6 bases). CDR1 is GTSNPN and CDR2 is SVGIG in the germline V gene (reference sequence). The CDR3 has 13 amino acids. V shed 2 bases and J shed 3 bases, with 8 bases lying between them. The DNA for the CDR3 is TGTGCCTGGAGTCGGGACATCAATCAGCCCCAGCATTTT. Translated: CAWSRDINQPQHF.

V is TRBV6-5 and J is TRBJ1-2; D is perhaps TRBD1 (6 bases). With 4 bases removed from V and 4 bases from J, the gap between germline ends came to 10 bases. The CDR3 is 13 residues long. Germline V lookup: CDR1 MNHEY, CDR2 SVGAGI. In nucleotides, the CDR3 is TGTGCCAGCAGTTGGCGAGGGGGCTATGGCTACACCTTC. It codes for CASSWRGGYGYTF.